This TCR beta chain stems from a study of blood T cell repertoires in COVID-19 (dated by TCRdb to 2018 to 2021). A note on the overall study: Collaborator samples came from the United States, Italy and Spain and covered acute and convalescent phases of COVID-19. The material from the prospective study consisted of cDNA or gDNA derived from T cells, B-cell-depleted T cells, or PBMCs. Subjects who had been exposed to COVID-19, were actively infected with it, or had recovered from it provided the deeply sampled blood TCRbeta repertoires that made up the dataset. The repertoires were made available in a free public database intended to serve as a resource for research on the immune response to SARS-CoV-2. The samples were drawn from the first 160 participants of the ongoing ImmuneRACE study and from about 1,200 subjects provided by 6 global collaborators. Nearly every sample came with metadata listing a de-identified subject ID, COVID-19 status, age in years and sex. Where HLA class I and class II types were available, the types were taken from metadata supplied by the sample provider, not from assay-based typing.

What the research found in general, with its limitations: The quantity of clinical and demographic metadata differed by source and by participant and was supplied without curation.

In Seattle, one collaborating source enrolled patients while the infection was active and tracked those patients longitudinally over the course of disease. Whole blood was collected in K2EDTA tubes by collaborating institutions according to the institutions' own protocols. For TCRbeta analysis, collaborators shipped samples as frozen whole blood, isolated PBMCs, or DNA extracted from either of those sample types. TCRbeta CDR3 regions were amplified from genomic DNA by means of the immunoSEQ Assay, a bias-controlled multiplex PCR. On the authors' methods: Within the assay, amplification of reference gene primers was used to estimate how many nucleated cells each sample contained. To quantify the absolute abundance of each unique TCRbeta CDR3 rearrangement, sequence reads were collapsed and filtered. For each sample, productive Simpson clonality was calculated by taking the square root of Simpson's diversity index across productive rearrangements. TCRdb obtained this table from immuneACCESS and retained in-frame rearrangements with V and J assigned. These tables miss some clones; where compared with another copy, unresolved V genes account for less than half of the shortfall, and the remainder is unexplained. Clone size and the V and J calls come from that table; the DNA yielded D and trimming. For this sample there are some 150,000 clones; about nine tenths appear just once. The top ten constitute approximately 11% of the sample.

Worth noting for this clone: What antigen it recognizes has not been identified. Base qualities are not at hand, and no much larger clone is one base apart.

Between the V and J ends, shortened by 2 bases and 13 bases respectively, the junction contains 9 bases. Spanning cysteine to phenylalanine, the CDR3 consists of 11 amino acids. Just the 33-base CDR3 DNA is kept, in frame starting at base 1. As encoded in the germline V gene (reference sequence), CDR1 is MNHEY while CDR2 is SMNVEV. The clonotype comes from a woman between 55 and 75 years old with COVID-19, enrolled during active disease. The source material was peripheral blood. The chain is made from TRBV27 and TRBJ1-5; tentative D gene TRBD1, with 5 bases matching. The CDR3 amino acid sequence is: CASSLNRLQHF. Read as DNA, the sequence is TGTGCCAGCAGTTTAAACAGGCTGCAGCATTTT.